Described below is a single TCR beta chain sequence and its context. Its antigen is unidentified. TCRdb's table, derived via immunoSEQ multiplex PCR, lists solely in-frame clones and lacks some. The sample contains 65,000 to 85,000 clones, roughly 96% of which appear only once. The CDR3 length is 16 residues. V shed 3 bases, J shed 5 bases, and the junction held 8 bases outside the gene matches. Germline CDR1 and CDR2: SGHNT and YYREEE (reference sequence). The data stem from a study of cytomegalovirus exposure and HLA in healthy donors. Study at large: The same platform was used for the 90 to 150 validation repertoires as for the roughly 670 first-cohort repertoires, as reported in a later analysis. The study's findings and limits: Reported performance of the classifier showed diagnosis of cytomegalovirus status with high specificity and sensitivity. The study labeled under 200 TCR beta chains cytomegalovirus-associated. The study found most TCR sequences rare, yet found some public TCRs in many donors.

The rearrangement links TRBV5-4 to TRBJ2-5, with TRBD2 identical over 12 bases. Specimen: PBMCs. The sequence derives from a woman under 30 in good health and CMV-seronegative. DNA for the CDR3: TGTGCCAGCAGCTCTCGACTAGCGGGGGATATGGAGACCCAGTACTTC. Translated, it gives CASSSRLAGDMETQYF.